This T cell receptor (beta chain) came from a study of blood T cell repertoires in COVID-19. On the study more broadly: COVID-19 samples collected from the United States, Italy and Spain covered acute and convalescent phases.

In germline, CDR1 is ENHRY, CDR2 SYGVKD. This CDR3 is built from 15 residues. J was trimmed by 4 bases and V by 4 bases; bases with no gene match: 8. Generated by immunoSEQ multiplex PCR, the TCRdb table keeps only in-frame clones and is missing some. The sample has under 250,000 clones, roughly 81% seen once; the top ten hold 2.9%. The clonotype originates from a man in his fifties who had recovered from COVID-19. Sequenced input: peripheral blood. V usage is TRBV10-3 and J usage is TRBJ1-1, with 8 bases identical to TRBD1. CDR3 nucleotide sequence: TGTGCCATCAGTGCGGAAGGACAGGGTCCCACTGAAGCTTTCTTT. It specifies CAISAEGQGPTEAFF.